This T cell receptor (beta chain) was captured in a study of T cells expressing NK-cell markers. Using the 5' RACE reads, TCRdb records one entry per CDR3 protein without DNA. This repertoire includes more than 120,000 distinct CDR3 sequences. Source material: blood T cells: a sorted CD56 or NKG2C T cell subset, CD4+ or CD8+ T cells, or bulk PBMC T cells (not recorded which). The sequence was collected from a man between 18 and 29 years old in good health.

CDR3 in amino acids: CASSLGSQPQHF. The chain recombines TRBV5-8 with TRBJ1-5. The CDR3 consists of 12 residues. Germline assignment: CDR1 SGHTS and CDR2 YDEGEE.